The 27 T cell receptor beta chains below were found in one sample sequenced in a study of radiotherapy plus CTLA-4 blockade in lung cancer (dated by TCRdb to the late 2010s). The method was the immunoSEQ multiplex PCR assay. What TCRdb holds here is the immuneACCESS table cut down to in-frame rearrangements. Part of the clones is not present; checked against another copy, under half of the missing clones reflect an unresolved V gene, and the others are unexplained. The sample table shows 24,000 or so clones, and over 55% are seen once. The leading ten clones occupy roughly 3.3% of the sample. The specimen comprised peripheral blood, sampled from a patient treated with radiotherapy plus ipilimumab. These TCRs come from a human donor with non-small cell lung cancer whose response to radiotherapy plus ipilimumab could not be evaluated.

This sequence joins TRBV5-4 and TRBJ2-7; 9 bases align to TRBD2. The germline CDR1 and CDR2 sequences are SGHNT and YYREEE (reference sequence). The length of the CDR3 is 18 residues. Trimming at V came to 4 bases and at J to 6 bases, leaving 20 bases not matched to a gene. CDR3 coding DNA: TGTGCCAGCAGCCACAACGGGGGGCGGGAGGGCCGGTCGTGCGAGCAGTACTTC. The encoded protein is CASSHNGGREGRSCEQYF.

CDR3 protein: CASRTGTSSYEQYF. The DNA for the CDR3 is TGTGCCAGCAGGACTGGGACTAGCTCCTACGAGCAGTACTTC. This rearrangement joins TRBV27 to TRBJ2-7; 8 bases align to TRBD2. Germline V gene sequence: CDR1 MNHEY, CDR2 SMNVEV (reference sequence). The CDR3 extends over 14 amino acids. V lost 6 bases, J lost 0 bases, and 4 bases stayed unmatched.

In its sample, this clone was seen a few times. The chain couples TRBV5-1 to TRBJ2-7; no reliable D call. The CDR3 is 13 residues long. The V end lost 1 base, the J end lost 5 bases, and 10 bases lay between the germline ends. Germline CDR1 and CDR2: SGHRS and YFSETQ. CDR3 loop: CASSLQYPNEQYF. The CDR3 nucleotides are TGCGCCAGCAGCTTGCAGTACCCCAACGAGCAGTACTTC.

The rearrangement joins TRBV27 to TRBJ2-1, with 7 bases identical to TRBD2. Germline values: CDR1 MNHEY, CDR2 SMNVEV (reference sequence). V lost 1 base, J lost 3 bases, and 6 bases stayed unmatched. This CDR3 contains 16 residues. As DNA, the CDR3 is TGTGCCAGCAGTTTATACGGACTAGACCGCTACAATGAGCAGTTCTTC. Protein product: CASSLYGLDRYNEQFF.

The chain couples TRBV7-2 to TRBJ1-3, with no clear D. The CDR3 contains 14 residues. CDR1 is SGHTA, CDR2 FQGNSA, per germline. V was trimmed by 0 bases and J by 2 bases, leaving 5 bases between them. The CDR3 reads CASSLAGAGNTIYF. CDR3 bases: TGTGCCAGCAGCTTAGCCGGGGCTGGAAACACCATATATTTT.

The chain links TRBV6-1 to TRBJ2-1; 14 nucleotides line up with TRBD2. J lost 12 bases, V lost 4 bases, and 5 bases had no gene match. This CDR3 contains 14 residues. CDR1 and CDR2 from the germline V gene are MNHNS and SASEGT. CDR3: CASSVGLAGVWQFF. DNA for the CDR3: TGTGCCAGCAGTGTGGGACTAGCGGGAGTATGGCAGTTCTTC.

The genes are TRBV10-3 and TRBJ2-7; TRBD2 might be the D (5 bases). Between the trimmed V and J ends, which lost 0 bases and 3 bases, there was a span of 9 bases. Germline V gives CDR1 ENHRY, CDR2 SYGVKD. The CDR3 runs to 14 residues. The CDR3 spells CAISESFGIYEQYF. The DNA for the CDR3 is TGTGCCATCAGTGAGTCTTTCGGGATCTACGAGCAGTACTTC.

This clone occurred a few times. V is TRBV14 and J is TRBJ2-7; 8 nucleotides align to TRBD1. CDR1 and CDR2 from the germline V gene are SGHDN and FVKESK. J lost 2 bases, V lost 5 bases, and 8 bases had no gene match. CDR3 size: 15 residues. This CDR3 reads CASSSRGQGAYEQYF. The DNA for the CDR3 is TGTGCCAGCAGCTCGAGAGGACAGGGAGCCTACGAGCAGTACTTC.

This chain links TRBV18 with TRBJ1-5, with 9 bases fitting TRBD1. The V gene's germline CDR1 is KGHSH and CDR2 LQKENI. V dropped 3 bases and J dropped 7; count of bases not matched to a gene: 4. This CDR3 is built from 14 residues. This chain's CDR3 is CASSPTGGEQPQHF. As DNA, the CDR3 is TGTGCCAGCTCACCTACAGGGGGCGAACAGCCCCAGCATTTT. The entire variable domain, with the rest obtained from reference TRBV18 and TRBJ1-5, is as follows: NAGVMQNPRHLVRRRGQEARLRCSPMKGHSHVYWYRQLPEEGLKFMVYLQKENIIDESGMPKERFSAEFPKEGPSILRIQQVVRGDSAAYFCASSPTGGEQPQHFGDGTRLSIL.

V is TRBV7-9 and J is TRBJ2-2; D not resolved. The CDR3 sequence is 15 residues long. Between the trimmed V and J ends, which lost 2 bases and 0 bases, there was a span of 7 bases. Germline CDR1 reads SEHNR; CDR2 reads FQNEAQ (reference sequence). The CDR3 DNA follows: TGTGCCAGCAGCTTATACTCTGCGAACACCGGGGAGCTGTTTTTT. Translating it yields CASSLYSANTGELFF. Drawing the rest from reference TRBV7-9 and TRBJ2-2, the complete variable domain is DTGVSQNPRHKITKRGQNVTFRCDPISEHNRLYWYRQTLGQGPEFLTYFQNEAQLEKSRLLSDRFSAERPKGSFSTLEIQRTEQGDSAMYLCASSLYSANTGELFFGEGSRLTVL.

This chain uses TRBV5-1 with TRBJ2-7; possibly TRBD2 for D (5 bases). V shed 0 bases and J shed 1 base, with 14 bases lying between them. The CDR3 contains 16 residues. Germline-derived CDR1 and CDR2 are SGHRS and YFSETQ. CDR3 bases: TGCGCCAGCAGCTTGGCCCAGGACTTAAATTCCTACGAGCAGTACTTC. It is translated as CASSLAQDLNSYEQYF.

V gene TRBV4-1 combines with J gene TRBJ1-2, with TRBD1 matching 11 bases. V was pared by 5 bases and J by 3 bases, with 11 bases of the junction left unmatched. Germline V lookup: CDR1 MGHRA, CDR2 YSYEKL. The CDR3 contains 17 residues. The CDR3 DNA follows: TGCGCCAGCAGCACACCGAGGACAGGGGGCGAATACTATGGCTACACCTTC. Its translation: CASSTPRTGGEYYGYTF.

The genes are TRBV7-2 and TRBJ2-5; 7 nucleotides line up with TRBD1. Per germline, CDR1 SGHTA and CDR2 FQGNSA. The CDR3 has 15 residues. Unmatched junction bases numbered 9, after V lost 5 bases and J lost 3 bases. The CDR3 loop reads CASSRGQAKKETQYF. The CDR3 DNA follows: TGTGCCAGCAGCCGTGGACAGGCGAAAAAAGAGACCCAGTACTTC. The whole variable domain, remainder taken from reference TRBV7-2 and TRBJ2-5, is GAGVSQSPSNKVTEKGKDVELRCDPISGHTALYWYRQSLGQGLEFLIYFQGNSAPDKSGLPSDRFSAERTGGSVSTLTIQRTQQEDSAVYLCASSRGQAKKETQYFGPGTRLLVL.

V and J are TRBV11-2 and TRBJ2-1, with D perhaps TRBD1 (6 bases). This CDR3 has 11 amino acids. Trimming removed 5 bases from V and 10 bases from J, with 9 bases in between. The germline gives CDR1 SGHAT, CDR2 FQNNGV. Here the CDR3 reads CASSLDREQFF. The CDR3 coding sequence is TGTGCCAGCAGCCTGGACAGAGAGCAGTTCTTC.

This clone was counted between two and nine times. This CDR3 reads CASSLEAEEGFYEQYF. As DNA, the CDR3 is TGTGCCAGCAGCTTAGAGGCCGAGGAGGGCTTCTACGAGCAGTACTTC. The chain uses TRBV7-6 and TRBJ2-7; D may be TRBD2 (6 bases). Trimming took off 1 base at V and 3 bases at J, with 16 bases between the two ends. The CDR3 loop spans 16 amino acids. The germline V gene encodes CDR1 SGHVS and CDR2 FNYEAQ. Together with reference TRBV7-6 and TRBJ2-7, the CDR3 gives the full variable domain: GAGVSQSPRYKVTKRGQDVALRCDPISGHVSLYWYRQALGQGPEFLTYFNYEAQQDKSGLPNDRFSAERPEGSISTLTIQRTEQRDSAMYRCASSLEAEEGFYEQYFGPGTRLTVT.

This chain links TRBV5-6 with TRBJ2-1, with 8 positions matching TRBD1. The CDR3 spans 15 residues. With 0 bases clipped from V and 9 bases from J, the junction kept 8 bases outside the gene matches. Germline CDR1 is SGHDT and CDR2 is YYEEEE. The CDR3 DNA is TGTGCCAGCAGCTTGGGCGGACAGGGCGGTGTTGAGCAGTTCTTC. Protein sequence: CASSLGGQGGVEQFF.

This chain joins TRBV5-1 and TRBJ2-1, with D perhaps TRBD2 (6 bases). In germline, CDR1 is SGHRS, CDR2 YFSETQ. V was trimmed by 0 bases and J by 9 bases, leaving 22 bases between them. The CDR3 totals 17 residues. CDR3 coding DNA: TGCGCCAGCAGCTTGGCCTCTAGCGTTTACTATTCGGGTGAGCAGTTCTTC. Its protein product is CASSLASSVYYSGEQFF.

V is TRBV23-1 and J is TRBJ2-2; the D gene is possibly TRBD2 (6 bases). TRBV23-1 is identified as an open reading frame with a role that is uncertain. The CDR3 is 17 amino acids. Trimming removed 0 bases at V and 5 bases at J, with 16 bases between. DNA of the CDR3: TGCGCCAGCAGTCAATCTTGCAGGGAGGCGGGTACCGGGGAGCTGTTTTTT. Translated: CASSQSCREAGTGELFF.

The V call is TRBV6-5, the J call TRBJ1-5; 8 bases map to TRBD1. CDR1 and CDR2 from the germline V gene are MNHEY and SVGAGI. V was pared by 6 bases and J by 11 bases, with 12 bases of the junction left unmatched. This CDR3 is 14 amino acids long. CDR3 region: CASRLNRGEGAQHF. In DNA, the CDR3 is TGTGCCAGCAGGCTAAACAGGGGGGAGGGAGCCCAGCATTTT.

The gene calls are TRBV5-1 and TRBJ2-5; tentatively, D is TRBD2 (5 bases). The DNA end is more similar to TRBJ2-7, so the J call may be wrong. The germline gives CDR1 SGHRS, CDR2 YFSETQ. This CDR3 is 14 amino acids long. CDR3 DNA: TGCGCCAGCAGCTTGGGCCGGGGAAACTACGAGCAGTACTTC. Encoded protein: CASSLGRGNYEQYF.

The chain combines TRBV28 with TRBJ2-7; D might be TRBD1 (6 bases). The CDR3 spans 14 residues. Germline CDR1 MDHEN, CDR2 SYDVKM. Trimming stripped 5 bases from V and 0 bases from J, with 11 bases between. CDR3 DNA: TGTGCCAGCAGTCCCCGGACAGTCTCCTACGAGCAGTACTTC. Translated, it gives CASSPRTVSYEQYF.

This chain connects TRBV7-2 to TRBJ1-1; no definite D call. Germline V gene sequence: CDR1 SGHTA, CDR2 FQGNSA. CDR3 size: 11 residues. V shed 2 bases and J shed 11 bases, with 9 bases lying between them. The CDR3, as DNA: TGTGCCAGCAGCTTATATTCGGGGGCTTTCTTT. Translation: CASSLYSGAFF.

This clone was observed a few times. The V gene is TRBV7-9, the J gene TRBJ2-7; 8 positions match TRBD2. Germline loops: CDR1 SEHNR, CDR2 FQNEAQ (reference sequence). The CDR3 covers 14 residues. Trimming cost V 6 bases and J 3 bases; bases outside gene matches: 7. The CDR3 DNA sequence: TGTGCCAGCAGTTGGACTAGCAGACACTACGAGCAGTACTTC. Amino acids: CASSWTSRHYEQYF.

Comments on this clone: As the CDR3 is not closed by the conserved phenylalanine or tryptophan, this likely results from a read error. The chain carries TRBV30 and TRBJ1-2; D uncertain. The germline CDR1 and CDR2 sequences are GTSNPN and SVGIG (reference sequence). The CDR3 is 12 residues long. Trimming shortened V by 5 bases and J by 7 bases, and 14 bases separated the two germline ends. The CDR3 loop is CAWRRQSGGYTL. As DNA, the CDR3 is TGTGCCTGGCGCCGGCAGTCGGGTGGCTACACCCTC.

V usage is TRBV4-1 and J usage is TRBJ2-5; 11 positions agree with TRBD2. The germline CDR1 and CDR2 sequences are MGHRA and YSYEKL. The CDR3 extends over 14 amino acids. V trimming: 4 bases; J trimming: 4 bases; junction bases outside the gene matches: 2. CDR3 sequence reads: CASSLLAGGETQYF. Written as DNA, the CDR3 is TGCGCCAGCAGCCTGCTAGCGGGAGGAGAGACCCAGTACTTC.

The chain recombines TRBV6-5 with TRBJ1-1; D may be TRBD1 (6 bases). Germline loops: CDR1 MNHEY, CDR2 SVGAGI. Between the trimmed V and J ends, which lost 5 bases and 8 bases, there was a span of 18 bases. This CDR3 is 14 amino acids long. CDR3 sequence (DNA): TGTGCCAGCAGTATTCGGCGAAACAGGGCGGAAGCTTTCTTT. Protein: CASSIRRNRAEAFF.

The CDR3 region is CASSAGTGGPYEQYF. CDR3 DNA: TGTGCCAGCAGCGCCGGGACAGGGGGTCCCTACGAGCAGTACTTC. The chain has TRBV7-6 and TRBJ2-7; 11 nucleotides agree with TRBD1. CDR1 is SGHVS, CDR2 FNYEAQ, per germline. The J segment lost 2 bases and the V segment lost 5 bases, leaving 5 bases of the junction unmatched. The CDR3 extends over 15 amino acids.